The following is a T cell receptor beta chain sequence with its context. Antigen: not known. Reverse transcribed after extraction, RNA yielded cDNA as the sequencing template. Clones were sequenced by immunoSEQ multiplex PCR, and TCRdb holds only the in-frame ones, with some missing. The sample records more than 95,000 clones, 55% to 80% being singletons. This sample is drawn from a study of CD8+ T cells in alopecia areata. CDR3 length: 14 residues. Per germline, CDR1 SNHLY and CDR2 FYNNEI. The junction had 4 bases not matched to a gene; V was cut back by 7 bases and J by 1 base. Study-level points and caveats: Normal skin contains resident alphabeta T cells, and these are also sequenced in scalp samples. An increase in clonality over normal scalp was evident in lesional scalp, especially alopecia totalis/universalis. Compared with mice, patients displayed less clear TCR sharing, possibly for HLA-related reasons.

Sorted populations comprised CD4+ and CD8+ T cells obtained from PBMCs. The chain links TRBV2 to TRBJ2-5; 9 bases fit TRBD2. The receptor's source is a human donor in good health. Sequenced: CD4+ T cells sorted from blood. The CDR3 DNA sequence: TGTGCCAGCAAGGAGCGGGGGGTCCAAGAGACCCAGTACTTC. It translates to CASKERGVQETQYF.